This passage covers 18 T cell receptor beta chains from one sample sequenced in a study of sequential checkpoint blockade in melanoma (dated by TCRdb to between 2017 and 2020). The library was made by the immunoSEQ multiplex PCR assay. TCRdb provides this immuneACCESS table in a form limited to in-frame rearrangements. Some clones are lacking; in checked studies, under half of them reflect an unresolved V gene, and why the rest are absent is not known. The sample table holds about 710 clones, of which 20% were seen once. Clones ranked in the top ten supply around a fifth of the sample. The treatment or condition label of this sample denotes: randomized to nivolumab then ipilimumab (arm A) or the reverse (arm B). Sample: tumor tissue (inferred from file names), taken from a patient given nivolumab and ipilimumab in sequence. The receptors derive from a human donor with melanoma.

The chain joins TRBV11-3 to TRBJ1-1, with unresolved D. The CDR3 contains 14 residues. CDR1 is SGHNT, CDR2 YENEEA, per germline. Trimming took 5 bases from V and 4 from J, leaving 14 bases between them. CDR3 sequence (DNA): TGTGCCAGCAGCCCATCACAGCCGGGCACTGAAGCTTTCTTT. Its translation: CASSPSQPGTEAFF.

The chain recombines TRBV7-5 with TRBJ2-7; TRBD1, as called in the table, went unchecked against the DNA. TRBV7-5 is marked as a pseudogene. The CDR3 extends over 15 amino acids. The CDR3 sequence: CASSFWAGEGDEQYF. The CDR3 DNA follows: TGTGCCAGCAGCTTTTGGGCAGGAGAAGGGGACGAGCAGTACTTC.

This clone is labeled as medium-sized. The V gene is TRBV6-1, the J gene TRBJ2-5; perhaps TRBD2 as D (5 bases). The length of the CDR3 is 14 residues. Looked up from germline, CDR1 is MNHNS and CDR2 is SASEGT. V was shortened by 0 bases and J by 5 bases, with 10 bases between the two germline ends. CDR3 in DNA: TGTGCCAGCAGTGAAGCGACACTAGGGGAGACCCAGTACTTC. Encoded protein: CASSEATLGETQYF.

The CDR3 sequence: CAWSVPGPGGQYF. The CDR3 bases are TGTGCCTGGAGTGTGCCCGGGCCCGGGGGGCAGTACTTC. The rearrangement joins TRBV30 to TRBJ2-7, with a tentative D call TRBD2 (6 bases). The CDR3 is 13 amino acids. Trimming cost V 0 bases and J 9 bases, with 15 bases left between them. The V gene's germline CDR1 is GTSNPN and CDR2 SVGIG (reference sequence).

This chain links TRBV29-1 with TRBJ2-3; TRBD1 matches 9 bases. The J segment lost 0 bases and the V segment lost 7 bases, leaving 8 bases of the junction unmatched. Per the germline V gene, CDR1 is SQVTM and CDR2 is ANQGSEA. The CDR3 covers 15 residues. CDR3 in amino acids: CSGWTGDGSTDTQYF. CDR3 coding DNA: TGCAGCGGCTGGACAGGGGATGGGAGCACAGATACGCAGTATTTT.

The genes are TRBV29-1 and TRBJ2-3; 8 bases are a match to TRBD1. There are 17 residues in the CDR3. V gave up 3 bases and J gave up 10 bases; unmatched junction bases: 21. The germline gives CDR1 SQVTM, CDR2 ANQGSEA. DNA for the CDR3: TGCAGCGTTGAGTTGGTGACAGGGGACGCTGTAAGGTGGGCGCAGTATTTT. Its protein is CSVELVTGDAVRWAQYF.

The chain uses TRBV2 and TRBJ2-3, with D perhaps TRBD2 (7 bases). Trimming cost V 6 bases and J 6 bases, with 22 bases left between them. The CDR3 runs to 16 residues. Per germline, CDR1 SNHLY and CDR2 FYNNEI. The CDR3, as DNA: TGTGCCAGCAGCGCCGGTCTGGGGGGGGCACGGGATACGCAGTATTTT. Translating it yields CASSAGLGGARDTQYF.

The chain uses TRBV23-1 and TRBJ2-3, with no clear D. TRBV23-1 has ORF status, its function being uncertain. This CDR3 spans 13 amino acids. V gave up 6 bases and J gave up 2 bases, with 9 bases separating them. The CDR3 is CASSLQYTDTQYF. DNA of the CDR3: TGCGCCAGCAGCTTGCAGTACACAGATACGCAGTATTTT.

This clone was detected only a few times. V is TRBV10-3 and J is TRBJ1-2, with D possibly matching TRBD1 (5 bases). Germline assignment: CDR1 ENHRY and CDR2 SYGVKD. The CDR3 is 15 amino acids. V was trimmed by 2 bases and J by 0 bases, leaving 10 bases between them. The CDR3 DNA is TGTGCCATCAGTGAGCCCACAGGACCTAACTATGGCTACACCTTC. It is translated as CAISEPTGPNYGYTF.

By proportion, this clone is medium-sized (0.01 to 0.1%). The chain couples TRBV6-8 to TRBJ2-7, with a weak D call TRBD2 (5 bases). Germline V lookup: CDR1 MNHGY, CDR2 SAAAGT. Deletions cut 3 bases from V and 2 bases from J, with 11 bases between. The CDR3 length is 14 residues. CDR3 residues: CASSYTGNPYEQYF. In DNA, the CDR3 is TGTGCCAGCAGTTATACCGGGAACCCCTACGAGCAGTACTTC.

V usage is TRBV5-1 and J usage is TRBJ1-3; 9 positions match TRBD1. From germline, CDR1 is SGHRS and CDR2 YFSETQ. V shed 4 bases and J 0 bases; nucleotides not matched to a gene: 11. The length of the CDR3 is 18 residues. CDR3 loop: CASSASGTGPLSGNTIYF. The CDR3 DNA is TGCGCCAGCAGCGCATCCGGGACAGGGCCCCTCTCTGGAAACACCATATATTTT.

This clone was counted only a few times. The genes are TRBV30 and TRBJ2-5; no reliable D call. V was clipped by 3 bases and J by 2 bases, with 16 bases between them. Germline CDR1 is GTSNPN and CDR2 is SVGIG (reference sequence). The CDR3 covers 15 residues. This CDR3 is CAWSPQRMAQETQYF. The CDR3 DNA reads TGTGCCTGGAGCCCCCAGCGTATGGCTCAAGAGACCCAGTACTTC.

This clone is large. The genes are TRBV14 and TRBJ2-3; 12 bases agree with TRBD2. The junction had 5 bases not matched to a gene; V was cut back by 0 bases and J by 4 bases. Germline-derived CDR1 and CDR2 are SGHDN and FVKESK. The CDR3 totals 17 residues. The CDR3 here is CASSQDRLAGGADTQYF. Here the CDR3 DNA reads TGTGCCAGCAGCCAAGACCGTCTAGCGGGAGGGGCAGATACGCAGTATTTT.

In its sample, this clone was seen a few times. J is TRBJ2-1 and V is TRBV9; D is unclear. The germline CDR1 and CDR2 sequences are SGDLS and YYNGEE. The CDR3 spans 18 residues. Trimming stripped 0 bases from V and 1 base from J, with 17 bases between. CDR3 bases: TGTGCCAGCAGCGTAGAAAGCATCGTAATGGGTTCCTACAATGAGCAGTTCTTC. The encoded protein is CASSVESIVMGSYNEQFF.

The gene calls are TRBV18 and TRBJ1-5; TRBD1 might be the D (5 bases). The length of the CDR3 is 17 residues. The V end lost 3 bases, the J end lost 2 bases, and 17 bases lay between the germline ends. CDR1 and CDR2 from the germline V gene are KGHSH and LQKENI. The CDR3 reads CASSPRPGTAGNQPQHF. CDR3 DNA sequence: TGTGCCAGCTCACCTCGCCCCGGGACCGCGGGCAATCAGCCCCAGCATTTT.

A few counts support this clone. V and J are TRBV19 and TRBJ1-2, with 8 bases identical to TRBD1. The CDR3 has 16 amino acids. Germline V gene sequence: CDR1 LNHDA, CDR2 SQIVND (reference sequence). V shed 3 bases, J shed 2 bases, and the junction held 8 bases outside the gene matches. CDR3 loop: CASSIGGTGLNYGYTF. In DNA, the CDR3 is TGTGCCAGTAGTATCGGCGGGACAGGTCTCAACTATGGCTACACCTTC.

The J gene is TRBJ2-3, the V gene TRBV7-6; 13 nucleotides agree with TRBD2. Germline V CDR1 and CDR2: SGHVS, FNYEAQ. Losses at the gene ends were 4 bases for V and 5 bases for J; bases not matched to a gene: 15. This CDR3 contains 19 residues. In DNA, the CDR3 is TGTGCCAGCAGCTCAAGGCCTCCAACTAGCGGGAGGGCGAAAGATACGCAGTATTTT. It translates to CASSSRPPTSGRAKDTQYF.

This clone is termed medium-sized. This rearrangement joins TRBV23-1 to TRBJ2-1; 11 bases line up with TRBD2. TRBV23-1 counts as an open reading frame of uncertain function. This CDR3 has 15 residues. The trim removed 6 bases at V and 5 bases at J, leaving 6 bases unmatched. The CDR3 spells CASSQGTSGNNEQFF. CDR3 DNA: TGCGCCAGCAGCCAAGGGACTAGCGGAAACAATGAGCAGTTCTTC.